This T cell receptor beta chain was retrieved from a study of blood T cell repertoires in COVID-19. Study overall: Samples representing acute and convalescent COVID-19 were sourced from the United States, Italy and Spain. The cDNA or gDNA used as material had been derived from T cells, B-cell-depleted T cells, or PBMCs.

The length of the CDR3 is 14 residues. With V trimmed by 0 bases and J by 7 bases, 6 bases remained unmatched. Germline V gene sequence: CDR1 SGDLS, CDR2 YYNGEE. Original analysis: How many nucleated cells were present was estimated from reference gene primer amplification. Using immunoSEQ multiplex PCR, the repertoire was profiled, and TCRdb retains in-frame clones only, with some absent. V, J and clone size derive from that table, while D and trimming were established from the DNA sequence. In the table there are around 63,000 clones, approximately 90% of which are singletons. The source is a woman aged 60-75 years with COVID-19, enrolled during active disease. The V and J genes are TRBV9 and TRBJ2-5; 7 bases map to TRBD2. Sample: peripheral blood. The CDR3 reads CASSVGVAGVTQYF. The CDR3 nucleotides read TGTGCCAGCAGCGTAGGTGTAGCGGGCGTGACCCAGTACTTC.